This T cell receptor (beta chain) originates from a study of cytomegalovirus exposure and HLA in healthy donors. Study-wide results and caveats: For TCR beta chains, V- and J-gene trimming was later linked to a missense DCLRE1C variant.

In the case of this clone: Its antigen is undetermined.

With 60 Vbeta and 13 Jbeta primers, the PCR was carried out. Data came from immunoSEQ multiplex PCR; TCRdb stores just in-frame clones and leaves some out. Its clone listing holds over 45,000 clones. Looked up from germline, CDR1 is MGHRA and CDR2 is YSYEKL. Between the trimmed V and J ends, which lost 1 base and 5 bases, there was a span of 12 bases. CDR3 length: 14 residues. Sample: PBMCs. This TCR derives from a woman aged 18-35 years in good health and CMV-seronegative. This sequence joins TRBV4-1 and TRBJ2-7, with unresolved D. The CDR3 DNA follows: TGCGCCAGCAGCCAAGCATTCAGGTCGAACGAGCAGTACTTC. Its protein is CASSQAFRSNEQYF.